This is a list of T cell receptor beta chains from one sample in a study of vaccination effects on CD4 cells after COVID-19. The protocol was immunoSEQ multiplex PCR, while the TCRdb copy is restricted to in-frame clones and leaves out a portion. This sample has about 45,000 clones, with about 68% found just once. What these receptors recognize is not known. Sequencing was performed on CD4+ T cells from PBMCs cultured with a peptide pool, taken before COVID-19 vaccination. The receptor source for this set is a human donor who had a prior SARS-CoV-2 infection. The CDR3 runs from the conserved cysteine through the conserved F or W. The D gene is left open where the match is weak. Some rows mark clone size as missing; the rest say once, few, many or name a class of expanded clone.

j_call: TRBJ1-4
v_call: TRBV5-4
clone_size: .
d_call: .
cdr3_nt: TGTGCCACGACGGGGCGGAATGAAAAACTGTTTTTT
cdr3_aa: CATTGRNEKLFF

j_call: TRBJ2-2
v_call: TRBV19
clone_size: .
d_call: .
cdr3_nt: TGTGCCAGTAGTACGGCAAACACCGGGGAGCTGTTTTTT
cdr3_aa: CASSTANTGELFF

j_call: TRBJ2-1
v_call: TRBV7-9
clone_size: few
d_call: .
cdr3_nt: TGTGCCAGCAGCCTGTCCGGGACAACCAATGAGCAGTTCTTC
cdr3_aa: CASSLSGTTNEQFF

j_call: TRBJ2-3
v_call: TRBV27
clone_size: .
d_call: .
cdr3_nt: TGTGCCAGCACCCGAACTAGTGCAGATACGCAGTATTTT
cdr3_aa: CASTRTSADTQYF

j_call: TRBJ2-7
v_call: TRBV27
clone_size: .
d_call: .
cdr3_nt: TGTGCCAGCAGTTTGTTTCAGGGCCCCGAGCAGTACTTC
cdr3_aa: CASSLFQGPEQYF

j_call: TRBJ2-3
v_call: TRBV7-9
clone_size: .
d_call: .
cdr3_nt: TGTGCCAGCAGCTTCCTAGGGGCCGACACAGATACGCAGTATTTT
cdr3_aa: CASSFLGADTDTQYF

j_call: TRBJ2-1
v_call: TRBV7-2
clone_size: .
d_call: TRBD2
cdr3_nt: TGTGCCAGCAGCTTAGAACTAGCGGGCTACAATGAGCAGTTCTTC
cdr3_aa: CASSLELAGYNEQFF

j_call: TRBJ1-1
v_call: TRBV11-2
clone_size: once
d_call: TRBD1
cdr3_nt: TGTGCCAGCGAGATAGGGGCAGGGGGCCACACTGAAGCTTTCTTT
cdr3_aa: CASEIGAGGHTEAFF

j_call: TRBJ2-5
v_call: TRBV11-3
clone_size: .
d_call: TRBD2
cdr3_nt: TGTGCCAGCAGCTTAGTTGGCGGGAGGGCCTATCAAGAGACCCAGTACTTC
cdr3_aa: CASSLVGGRAYQETQYF

j_call: TRBJ2-1
v_call: TRBV29-1
clone_size: .
d_call: TRBD1
cdr3_nt: TGCAGCGGGGGACAGGGGGCTCGGGAGCAGTTCTTC
cdr3_aa: CSGGQGAREQFF

j_call: TRBJ1-6
v_call: TRBV3-1/TRBV3-2
clone_size: .
d_call: .
cdr3_nt: TGTGCCAGCAGCCAAGATCGCCCGTATAATTCACCCCTCCACTTT
cdr3_aa: CASSQDRPYNSPLHF

j_call: TRBJ2-1
v_call: TRBV5-1
clone_size: .
d_call: .
cdr3_nt: TGCGCCAGCAGCACCCAACCAGGGGACAATGAGCAGTTCTTC
cdr3_aa: CASSTQPGDNEQFF

j_call: TRBJ2-1
v_call: TRBV19
clone_size: once
d_call: .
cdr3_nt: TGTGCCAGTAGTAACAGACCTGGGGGCCGACGAAACAATGAGCAGTTCTTC
cdr3_aa: CASSNRPGGRRNNEQFF

j_call: TRBJ1-1
v_call: TRBV7-2
clone_size: .
d_call: .
cdr3_nt: TGTGCCAGCAGCGTTGTGAACACTGAAGCTTTCTTT
cdr3_aa: CASSVVNTEAFF

j_call: TRBJ1-2
v_call: TRBV5-1
clone_size: few
d_call: .
cdr3_nt: TGCGCCAGCAGTCGTCAAACCCAGGGTAACGGAGGGCATGGCTACACCTTC
cdr3_aa: CASSRQTQGNGGHGYTF

j_call: TRBJ2-5
v_call: TRBV5-1
clone_size: .
d_call: .
cdr3_nt: TGCGCCAGCAGCTTGTATCCCGGGGGACAGCCAGAGACCCAGTACTTC
cdr3_aa: CASSLYPGGQPETQYF

j_call: TRBJ1-3
v_call: TRBV5-5
clone_size: few
d_call: .
cdr3_nt: TGTGCCAGCAGCTTGTTGGGCAGGGGAACTACTGGAAACACCATATATTTT
cdr3_aa: CASSLLGRGTTGNTIYF